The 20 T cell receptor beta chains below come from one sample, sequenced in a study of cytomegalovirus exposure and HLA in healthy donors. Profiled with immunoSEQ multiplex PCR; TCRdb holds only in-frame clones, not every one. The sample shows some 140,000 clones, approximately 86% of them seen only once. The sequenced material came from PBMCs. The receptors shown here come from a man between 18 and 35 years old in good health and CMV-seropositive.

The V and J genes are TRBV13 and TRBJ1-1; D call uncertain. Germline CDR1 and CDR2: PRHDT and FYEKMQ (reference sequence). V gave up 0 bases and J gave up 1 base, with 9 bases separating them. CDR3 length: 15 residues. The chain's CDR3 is CASSLGRGGNTEAFF. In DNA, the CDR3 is TGTGCCAGCAGCTTAGGCCGAGGCGGGAACACTGAAGCTTTCTTT.

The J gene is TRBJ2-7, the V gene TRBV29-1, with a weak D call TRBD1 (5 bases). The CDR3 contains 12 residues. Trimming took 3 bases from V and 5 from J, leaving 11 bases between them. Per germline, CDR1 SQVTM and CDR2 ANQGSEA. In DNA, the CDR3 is TGCAGCGTTGATAGGTCAGGGCACGAGCAGTACTTC. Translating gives CSVDRSGHEQYF.

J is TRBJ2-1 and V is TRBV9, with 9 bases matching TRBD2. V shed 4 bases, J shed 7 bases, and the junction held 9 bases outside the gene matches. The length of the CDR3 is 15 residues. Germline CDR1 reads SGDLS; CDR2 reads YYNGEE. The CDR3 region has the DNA TGTGCCAGCAGCCCTTTAGCGGGAGTGGGGAATGAGCAGTTCTTC. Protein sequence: CASSPLAGVGNEQFF.

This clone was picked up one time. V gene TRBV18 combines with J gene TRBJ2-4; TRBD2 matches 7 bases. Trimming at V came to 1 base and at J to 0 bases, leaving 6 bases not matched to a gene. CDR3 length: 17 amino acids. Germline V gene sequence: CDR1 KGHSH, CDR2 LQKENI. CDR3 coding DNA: TGTGCCAGCTCACCACTCGCGGGAGCGCTAGCCAAAAACATTCAGTACTTC. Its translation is CASSPLAGALAKNIQYF.

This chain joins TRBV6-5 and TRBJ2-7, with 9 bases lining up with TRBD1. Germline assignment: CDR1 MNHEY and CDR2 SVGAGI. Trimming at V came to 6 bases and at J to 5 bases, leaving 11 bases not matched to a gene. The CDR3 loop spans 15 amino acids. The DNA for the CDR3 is TGTGCCAGCAGCCCGGGACAGGGTGTGAGTAACGAGCAGTACTTC. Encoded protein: CASSPGQGVSNEQYF.

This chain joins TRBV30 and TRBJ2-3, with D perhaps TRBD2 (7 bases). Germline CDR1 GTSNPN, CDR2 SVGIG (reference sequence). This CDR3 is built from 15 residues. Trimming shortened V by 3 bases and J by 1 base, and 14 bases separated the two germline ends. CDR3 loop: CAWSHGGRRTDTQYF. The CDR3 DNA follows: TGTGCCTGGAGCCACGGGGGGCGACGCACAGATACGCAGTATTTT.

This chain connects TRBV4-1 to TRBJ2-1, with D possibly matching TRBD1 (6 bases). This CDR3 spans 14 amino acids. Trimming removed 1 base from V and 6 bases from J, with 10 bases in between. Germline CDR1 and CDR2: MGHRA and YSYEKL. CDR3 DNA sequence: TGCGCCAGCAGCCAAGCAGGGGCCGCCAATGAGCAGTTCTTC. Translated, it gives CASSQAGAANEQFF.

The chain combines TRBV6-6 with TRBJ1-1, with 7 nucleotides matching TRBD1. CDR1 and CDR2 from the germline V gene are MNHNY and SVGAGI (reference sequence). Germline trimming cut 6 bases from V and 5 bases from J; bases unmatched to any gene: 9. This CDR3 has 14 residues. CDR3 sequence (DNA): TGTGCCAGCAGCCGGGGACAGCTGGGGACTGAAGCTTTCTTT. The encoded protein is CASSRGQLGTEAFF.

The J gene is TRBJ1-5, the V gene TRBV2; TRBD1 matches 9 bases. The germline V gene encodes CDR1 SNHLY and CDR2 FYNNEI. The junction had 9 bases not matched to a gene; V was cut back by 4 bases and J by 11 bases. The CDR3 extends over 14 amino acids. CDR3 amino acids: CASSGGQGGWAQHF. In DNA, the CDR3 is TGTGCCAGCAGTGGGGGACAGGGCGGATGGGCCCAGCATTTT.

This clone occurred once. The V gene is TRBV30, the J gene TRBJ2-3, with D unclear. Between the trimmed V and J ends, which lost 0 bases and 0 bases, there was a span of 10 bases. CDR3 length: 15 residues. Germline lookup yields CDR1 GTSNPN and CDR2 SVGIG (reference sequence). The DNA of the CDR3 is TGTGCCTGGAGTGTAATCGGCGGAAGCACAGATACGCAGTATTTT. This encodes CAWSVIGGSTDTQYF. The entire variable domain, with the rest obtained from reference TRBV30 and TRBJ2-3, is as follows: SQTIHQWPATLVQPVGSPLSLECTVEGTSNPNLYWYRQAAGRGLQLLFYSVGIGQISSEVPQNLSASRPQDRQFILSSKKLLLSDSGFYLCAWSVIGGSTDTQYFGPGTRLTVL.

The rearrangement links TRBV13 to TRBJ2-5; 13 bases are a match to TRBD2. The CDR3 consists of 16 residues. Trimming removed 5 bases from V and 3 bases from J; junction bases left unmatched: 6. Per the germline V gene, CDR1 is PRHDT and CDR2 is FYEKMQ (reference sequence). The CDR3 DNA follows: TGTGCCAGCAGCCTCGGACTAGCGGGAGAGGAAGAGACCCAGTACTTC. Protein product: CASSLGLAGEEETQYF.

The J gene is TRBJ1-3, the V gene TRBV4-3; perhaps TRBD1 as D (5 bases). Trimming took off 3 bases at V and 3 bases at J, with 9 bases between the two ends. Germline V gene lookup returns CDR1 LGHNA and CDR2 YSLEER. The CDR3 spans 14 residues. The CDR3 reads CASSQDIGGNTIYF. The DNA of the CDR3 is TGCGCCAGCAGCCAGGACATAGGTGGAAACACCATATATTTT.

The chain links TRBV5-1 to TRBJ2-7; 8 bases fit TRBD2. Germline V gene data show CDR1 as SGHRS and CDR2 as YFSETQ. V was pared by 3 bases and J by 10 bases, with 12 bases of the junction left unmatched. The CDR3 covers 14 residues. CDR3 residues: CASSSRPTGGAQYF. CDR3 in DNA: TGCGCCAGCAGCTCTCGCCCTACGGGGGGGGCCCAGTACTTC.

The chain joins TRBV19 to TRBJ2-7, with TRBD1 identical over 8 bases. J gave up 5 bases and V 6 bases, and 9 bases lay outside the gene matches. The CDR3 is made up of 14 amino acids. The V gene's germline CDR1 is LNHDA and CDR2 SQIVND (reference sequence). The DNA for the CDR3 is TGTGCCAGTAGGGTGGACAGGGACCACGACGAGCAGTACTTC. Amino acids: CASRVDRDHDEQYF.

DNA of the CDR3: TGTGCCAGCAGCTTAATGAGTATCTACGAGCAGTACTTC. It translates to CASSLMSIYEQYF. V usage is TRBV7-2 and J usage is TRBJ2-7; D gene uncertain. Trimming removed 2 bases at V and 3 bases at J, with 8 bases between. The CDR3 is made up of 13 amino acids. Per the germline V gene, CDR1 is SGHTA and CDR2 is FQGNSA. Looking up the rest from reference TRBV7-2 and TRBJ2-7 gives the full variable domain: GAGVSQSPSNKVTEKGKDVELRCDPISGHTALYWYRQSLGQGLEFLIYFQGNSAPDKSGLPSDRFSAERTGGSVSTLTIQRTQQEDSAVYLCASSLMSIYEQYFGPGTRLTVT.

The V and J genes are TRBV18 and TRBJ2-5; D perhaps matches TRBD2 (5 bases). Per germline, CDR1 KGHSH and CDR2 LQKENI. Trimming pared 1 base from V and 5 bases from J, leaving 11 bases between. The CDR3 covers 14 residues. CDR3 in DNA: TGTGCCAGCTCACCACTAGAGCGGTCCGAGACCCAGTACTTC. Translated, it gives CASSPLERSETQYF.

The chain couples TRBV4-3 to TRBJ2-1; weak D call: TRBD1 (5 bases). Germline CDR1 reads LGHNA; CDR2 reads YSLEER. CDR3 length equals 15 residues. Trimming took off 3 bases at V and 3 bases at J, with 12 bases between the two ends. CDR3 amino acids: CASSHGADGYNEQFF. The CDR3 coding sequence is TGCGCCAGCAGCCATGGGGCCGACGGCTACAATGAGCAGTTCTTC.

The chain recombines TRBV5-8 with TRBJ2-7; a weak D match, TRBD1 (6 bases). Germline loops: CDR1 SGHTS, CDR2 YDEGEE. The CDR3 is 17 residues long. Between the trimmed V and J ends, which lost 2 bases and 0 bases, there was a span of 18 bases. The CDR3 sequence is CASSFPGPTGLSYEQYF. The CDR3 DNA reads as TGTGCCAGCAGCTTTCCAGGACCGACAGGTCTCTCCTACGAGCAGTACTTC. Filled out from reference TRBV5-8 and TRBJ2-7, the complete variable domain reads EAGVTQSPTHLIKTRGQQATLRCSPISGHTSVYWYQQALGLGLQFLLWYDEGEERNRGNFPPRFSGRQFPNYSSELNVNALELEDSALYLCASSFPGPTGLSYEQYFGPGTRLTVT.

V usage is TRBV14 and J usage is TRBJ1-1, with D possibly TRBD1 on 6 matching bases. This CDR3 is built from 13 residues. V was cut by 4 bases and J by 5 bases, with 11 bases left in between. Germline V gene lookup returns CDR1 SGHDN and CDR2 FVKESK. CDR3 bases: TGTGCCAGCAGCCCTGGGAGGGGGACTGAAGCTTTCTTT. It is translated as CASSPGRGTEAFF. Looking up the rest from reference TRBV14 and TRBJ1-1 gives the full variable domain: EAGVTQFPSHSVIEKGQTVTLRCDPISGHDNLYWYRRVMGKEIKFLLHFVKESKQDESGMPNNRFLAERTGGTYSTLKVQPAELEDSGVYFCASSPGRGTEAFFGQGTRLTVV.

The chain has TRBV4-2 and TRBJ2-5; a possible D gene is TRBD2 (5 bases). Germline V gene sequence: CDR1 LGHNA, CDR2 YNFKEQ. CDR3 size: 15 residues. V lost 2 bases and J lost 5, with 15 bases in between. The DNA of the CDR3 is TGTGCCAGCAGCCAATCAAGCGAGCGGTGGGAGACCCAGTACTTC. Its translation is CASSQSSERWETQYF.